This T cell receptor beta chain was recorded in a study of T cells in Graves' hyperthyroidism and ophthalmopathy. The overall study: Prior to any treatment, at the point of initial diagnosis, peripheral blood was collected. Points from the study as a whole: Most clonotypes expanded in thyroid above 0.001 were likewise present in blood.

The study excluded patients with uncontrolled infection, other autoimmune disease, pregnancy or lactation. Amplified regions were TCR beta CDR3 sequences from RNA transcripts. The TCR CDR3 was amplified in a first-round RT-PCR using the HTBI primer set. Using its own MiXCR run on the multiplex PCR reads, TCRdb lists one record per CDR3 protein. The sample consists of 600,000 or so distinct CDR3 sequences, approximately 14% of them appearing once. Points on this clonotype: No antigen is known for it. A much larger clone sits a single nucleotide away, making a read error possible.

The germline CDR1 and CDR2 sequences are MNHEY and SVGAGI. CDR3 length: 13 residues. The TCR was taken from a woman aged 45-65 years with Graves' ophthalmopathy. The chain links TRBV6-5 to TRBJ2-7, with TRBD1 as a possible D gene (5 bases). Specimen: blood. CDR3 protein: CASSFRGNYGQYF. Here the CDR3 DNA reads TGTGCCAGCAGTTTTAGGGGCAATTACGGGCAGTACTTC.